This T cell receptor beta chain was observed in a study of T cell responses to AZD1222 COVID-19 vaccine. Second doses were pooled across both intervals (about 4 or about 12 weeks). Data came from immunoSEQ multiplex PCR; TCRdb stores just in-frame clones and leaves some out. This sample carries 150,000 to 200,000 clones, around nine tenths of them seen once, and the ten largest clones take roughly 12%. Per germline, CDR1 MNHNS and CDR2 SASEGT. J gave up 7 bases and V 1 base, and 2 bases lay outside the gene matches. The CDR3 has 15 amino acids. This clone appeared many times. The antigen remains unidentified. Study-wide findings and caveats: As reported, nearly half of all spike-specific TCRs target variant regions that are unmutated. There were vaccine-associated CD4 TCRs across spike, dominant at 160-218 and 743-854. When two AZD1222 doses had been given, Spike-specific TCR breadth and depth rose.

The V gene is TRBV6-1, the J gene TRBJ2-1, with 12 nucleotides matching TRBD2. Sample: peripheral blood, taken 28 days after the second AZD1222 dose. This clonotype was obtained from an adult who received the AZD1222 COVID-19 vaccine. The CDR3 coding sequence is TGTGCCAGCAGTGAAGAGCTAGCGGGGGGGAATGAGCAGTTCTTC. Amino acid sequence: CASSEELAGGNEQFF.